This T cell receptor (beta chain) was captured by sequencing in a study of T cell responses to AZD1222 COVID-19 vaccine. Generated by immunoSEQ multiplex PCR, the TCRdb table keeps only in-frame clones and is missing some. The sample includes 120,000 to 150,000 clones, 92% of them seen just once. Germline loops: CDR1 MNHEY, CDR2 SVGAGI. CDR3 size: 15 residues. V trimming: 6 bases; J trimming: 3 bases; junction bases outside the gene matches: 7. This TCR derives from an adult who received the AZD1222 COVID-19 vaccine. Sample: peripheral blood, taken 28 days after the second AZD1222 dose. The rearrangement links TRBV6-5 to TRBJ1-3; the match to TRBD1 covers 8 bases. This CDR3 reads CASRDDRGNGNTIYF. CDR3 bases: TGTGCCAGCAGGGACGACAGGGGTAATGGAAACACCATATATTTT.